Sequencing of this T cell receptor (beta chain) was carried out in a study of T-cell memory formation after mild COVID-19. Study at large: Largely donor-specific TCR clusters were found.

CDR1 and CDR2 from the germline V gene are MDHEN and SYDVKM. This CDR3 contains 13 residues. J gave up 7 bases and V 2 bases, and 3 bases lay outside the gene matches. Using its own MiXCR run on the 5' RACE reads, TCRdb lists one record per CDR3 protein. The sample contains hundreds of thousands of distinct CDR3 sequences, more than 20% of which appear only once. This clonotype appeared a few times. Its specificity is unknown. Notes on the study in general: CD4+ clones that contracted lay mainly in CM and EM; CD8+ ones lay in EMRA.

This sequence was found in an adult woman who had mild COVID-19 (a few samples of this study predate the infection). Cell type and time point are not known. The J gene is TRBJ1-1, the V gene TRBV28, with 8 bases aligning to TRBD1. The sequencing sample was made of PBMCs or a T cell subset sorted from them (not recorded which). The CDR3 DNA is TGTGCCAGCAGTTTAGCAGGGGGCGTTGAAGCTTTCTTT. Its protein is CASSLAGGVEAFF.